Listed here is a single T cell receptor (beta chain). This clonotype has a count of ten or more. Its antigen is still unknown. It has no much larger one-base neighbor in the sample; base qualities were not kept. These data are taken from a study of breast tumors, draining lymph nodes, adjacent tissues (dated by TCRdb to 2016 to 2018). With regard to the full study: TCR beta repertoires were compared across tumor, adjacent nontumor tissue and axillary lymph nodes obtained from breast cancer patients. The study aimed to assess the relationships and possible T-cell exchange between tumor, surrounding tissue and draining lymph node repertoires in human breast cancer. Broad study findings and their caveats: Tumor and nontumor tissue repertoires were significantly more similar in luminal-like than in basal-like breast cancer. The conclusion that tumor T cells originate in lymph nodes was presented as consistent with a hypothesis rather than as directly demonstrated. A scenario in which most tumor T cells derive from the lymph node and then expand within tumor tissue was judged to be consistent with the data. Tumor T-cell repertoires showed less diversity than lymph node repertoires and more diversity than nontumor tissue repertoires, and tumor T-cell repertoires showed preferential V and J gene usage.

This sample was sequenced with an Illumina HiSeq 2000. TCR beta chain libraries were generated by multiplex PCR amplification. The amplified TCR beta chain products were analyzed by high-throughput sequencing. TCRdb took the public reads, trimmed them with fastp at Q25, ran MiXCR for clone calling and kept in-frame beta chains. Entries that share a CDR3 protein sequence are merged under the most common genes and DNA. This sample lists roughly 80,000 distinct CDR3 sequences; around 20% were detected once. The ten most abundant clones make up over 2% of the sample. Inclusive of the bounding cysteine and phenylalanine, the CDR3 is 13 residues long. Only the CDR3 part of the read is kept: 39 bases, read in frame from the first base. The germline V gene encodes CDR1 MNHEY and CDR2 SVGAGI. Compared with germline, V lacks 6 bases and J lacks 8 bases; bases without a gene match: 3. The axillary draining lymph nodes of breast cancer patients were the source of the lymph node samples.

The TCR was taken from a female donor with breast cancer. Some clones in this sample may be carry-over from other donors' samples. Recombination joined TRBV6-5 with TRBJ2-1, with 11 bases matching TRBD2. The sample was axillary lymph node tissue. This receptor carries the CDR3 CASRLAGDYEQFF. The sequenced DNA: TGTGCCAGCAGACTAGCGGGAGACTATGAGCAGTTCTTC.